These T cell receptor beta chains were read from a single sample in a study of cytomegalovirus exposure and HLA in healthy donors. TCRdb keeps only in-frame clones here, not all; method: immunoSEQ multiplex PCR. The sample has 70,000 to 95,000 clones, approximately 56% seen once; the top ten hold roughly 6%. Sequencing was done on a sample of PBMCs. The receptors here all came from a woman in her 30s in good health and CMV-seropositive. The CDR3 runs from the conserved cysteine through the conserved F or W. D genes are given only for firm matches. Clone size is shown for a subset of rows, as once, few, many or a class of expanded clone.

d_call,j_call,clone_size,v_call,cdr3_nt,cdr3_aa
TRBD2,TRBJ2-7,NA,TRBV4-2,TGTGCCAGCAGCCAAGATGGTCTAGCGGGGGGCTCGTTCAACTACGAGCAGTACTTC,CASSQDGLAGGSFNYEQYF
NA,TRBJ1-2,NA,TRBV5-1,TGCGCCAGCAGCTTGGCCGACAGCGAGAGAGATGGCTACACCTTC,CASSLADSERDGYTF
TRBD1,TRBJ1-6,NA,TRBV19,TGTGCCAGTAGTATACAAGCAGGGGGGTTGAGTTCACCCCTCCACTTT,CASSIQAGGLSSPLHF
NA,TRBJ1-2,NA,TRBV29-1,NA,CSVATGNGYPF
NA,TRBJ1-3,NA,TRBV19,TGTGCCAGTAGACAGGGAACTACTGGAAACACCATATATTTT,CASRQGTTGNTIYF
NA,TRBJ2-2,NA,TRBV2,TGTGCCAGCAACATGCAACCTGAAACCGGGGAGCTGTTTTTT,CASNMQPETGELFF
NA,TRBJ1-2,once,TRBV29-1,TGCAGCGAGACTGAACAGGGATCCGCCTATGGCTACACCTTC,CSETEQGSAYGYTF
TRBD2,TRBJ2-7,NA,TRBV2,TGTGCCAGCAGCGAATATCGCGGGGGGGCCTACGAGCAGTACTTC,CASSEYRGGAYEQYF
NA,TRBJ2-7,NA,TRBV5-6,TGTGCCAGCCAGGGCGTGTCCTACGAGCAGTACTTC,CASQGVSYEQYF
TRBD1,TRBJ1-4,NA,TRBV7-9,TGTGCCGCGTCACAGGGGAGTGGTAATGAAAAACTGTTTTTT,CAASQGSGNEKLFF
TRBD1,TRBJ1-6,NA,TRBV6-5,TGCGCCAGCAGTTACCTGGGACAGGGTGGCTCACCCCTCCACTTT,CASSYLGQGGSPLHF
TRBD1,TRBJ2-5,NA,TRBV12-5,TGTGCTAGTGGTGACCGGGACAGGGGTACCCAAGAGACCCAGTACTTC,CASGDRDRGTQETQYF
TRBD1,TRBJ1-5,once,TRBV6-5,TGTGCCAGCAGCCTCAGGGGGCCGAATCAGCCCCAGCATTTT,CASSLRGPNQPQHF
NA,TRBJ2-7,few,TRBV7-8,TGTGCCAGCAGCGCCTTTCCGGGGGACGAGCAGTACTTC,CASSAFPGDEQYF
NA,TRBJ2-1,NA,TRBV10-3,TGTGCCATCAGCCTCGGGGTGCGGACCTACAATGAGCAGTTCTTC,CAISLGVRTYNEQFF
TRBD2,TRBJ2-3,NA,TRBV19,TGTGCCAGTAGTATCGGACTAGCGGGGGGGCTCGTCGCAGATACGCAGTATTTT,CASSIGLAGGLVADTQYF
TRBD1,TRBJ2-7,NA,TRBV11-1,TGTGCCAGCAGCTACTCCGGGACAGGGGGCTACGAGCAGTACTTC,CASSYSGTGGYEQYF
NA,TRBJ2-5,NA,TRBV19,TGTGCCAGTAGTAGGGGGGGCCCTGAGACCCAGTACTTC,CASSRGGPETQYF
TRBD2,TRBJ2-3,NA,TRBV7-3,TGTGCCAGCAGCCCCGAGGGTCTAGCGGGGGGGCCAGATACGCAGTATTTT,CASSPEGLAGGPDTQYF
TRBD1,TRBJ2-3,once,TRBV5-4,TGTGCCAGCAGCTCCGGGACAGCCGTCACAGATACGCAGTATTTT,CASSSGTAVTDTQYF
NA,TRBJ2-2,NA,TRBV5-8,TGTGCCAGCAGGATGACAGGCTCGAACACCGGGGAGCTGTTTTTT,CASRMTGSNTGELFF
TRBD1,TRBJ1-4,NA,TRBV5-6,TGTGCCAGCAGCCTTACAGGGGGGGCTAATGAAAAACTGTTTTTT,CASSLTGGANEKLFF
NA,TRBJ2-7,NA,TRBV5-1,TGCGCCAGCAGCTTCGAACTCGAGCAGTACTTC,CASSFELEQYF
TRBD1,TRBJ1-6,NA,TRBV4-3,TGCGCCAGCAGTTTCGAGGAGGGGACAGGGGATGCTCCCCTCCACTTT,CASSFEEGTGDAPLHF
TRBD2,TRBJ2-7,NA,TRBV6-5,TGTGCCAGCAGTTACGAGTCGGGGGGGCCGGACGAGCAGTACTTC,CASSYESGGPDEQYF
NA,TRBJ1-2,NA,TRBV19,TGTGCCAGCGCCCCTCTCGAGGGTTGGAACTATGGCTACACCTTC,CASAPLEGWNYGYTF
NA,TRBJ1-5,NA,TRBV19,TGTGCCAGTAGTTCTCCGGGGTTTGATCTCCAGCCCCAGCATTTT,CASSSPGFDLQPQHF
NA,TRBJ2-7,NA,TRBV10-3,TGTGCCAGCAGGGTTGACCGCGGGACAGCTATCTCCTACGAGCAGTACTTC,CASRVDRGTAISYEQYF
NA,TRBJ2-1,NA,TRBV7-2,TGTGCCAGCAGCTTCGACATCCGGGGGGCTATAGGGAATGAGCAGTTCTTC,CASSFDIRGAIGNEQFF
NA,TRBJ1-1,few,TRBV7-9,TGTGCCAGCAGCTTTATCCAGGGCGTGAACACTGAAGCTTTCTTT,CASSFIQGVNTEAFF
TRBD2,TRBJ2-1,NA,TRBV4-3,TGCGCCAGCAGCCAAGTGGGTAGCGGGATTGAGCAGTTCTTC,CASSQVGSGIEQFF
NA,TRBJ2-7,NA,TRBV27,TGTGCCAGCAGTTTAACTTGGAGAACCTCCTACGAGCAGTACTTC,CASSLTWRTSYEQYF
NA,TRBJ2-5,NA,TRBV5-1,TGCGCCAGCAGCTTGTCCGGGGTAGAGACCCAGTACTTC,CASSLSGVETQYF
TRBD1,TRBJ2-7,few,TRBV5-1,TGCGCCAGCAGCTTGGGGACGGGACAGGGGTACGAGCAGTACTTC,CASSLGTGQGYEQYF
NA,TRBJ1-1,NA,TRBV6-5,TGTGCCAGCAGCTCAGTGAACACTGAAGCTTTCTTT,CASSSVNTEAFF
NA,TRBJ1-5,few,TRBV18,TGTGCCAGCTCACCCGGGACACCAAATCAGCCCCAGCATTTT,CASSPGTPNQPQHF
TRBD1,TRBJ1-5,NA,TRBV28,TGTGCCAGCAGTTTTTCCGGGACAGGGGTTCAGCCCCAGCATTTT,CASSFSGTGVQPQHF
TRBD1,TRBJ2-7,NA,TRBV5-4,TGTGCCAGCAACGACAGGGAAGGGTACGAGCAGTACTTC,CASNDREGYEQYF
TRBD1,TRBJ2-7,NA,TRBV29-1,TGCAGGGGACCACCCCGGGACAGGGGCTACGAGCAGTACTTC,CRGPPRDRGYEQYF
NA,TRBJ2-7,few,TRBV7-3,TGTGCCAGCAGCGCTACCCTAGCTTACGAGCAGTACTTC,CASSATLAYEQYF
TRBD2,TRBJ2-5,NA,TRBV10-3,TGTGCCATCAGTGGTAGCGGGGGGGCGGGCCAAGAGACCCAGTACTTC,CAISGSGGAGQETQYF
TRBD2,TRBJ2-3,few,TRBV19,TGTGCCAGTAGGAGCGGGACCCTACCTAGCACAGATACGCAGTATTTT,CASRSGTLPSTDTQYF
TRBD1,TRBJ1-2,NA,TRBV18,TGTGCCAGCTCACCAACGGGACAGGGGGACTATGGCTACCCCTTC,CASSPTGQGDYGYPF
TRBD2,TRBJ2-5,few,TRBV28,TGTGCCAGCAGTCATATTAGCGGGGGAAAAGAGACCCAGTACTTC,CASSHISGGKETQYF
TRBD2,TRBJ2-3,NA,TRBV4-2,TGTGCCAGCAGCCAAGGACGGGGGGGCTCTGATACGCAGTATTTT,CASSQGRGGSDTQYF
NA,TRBJ1-5,NA,TRBV18,TGTGCCAGCTCACCACCGGGTGGGCAGGCCAATCAGCCCCAGCATTTT,CASSPPGGQANQPQHF